This TCR beta chain was captured in a study of lymphopenia after photon versus proton radiotherapy. The CDR3 is 14 residues long. Per the germline V gene, CDR1 is LNHDA and CDR2 is SQIVND (reference sequence). The V end lost 5 bases, the J end lost 3 bases, and 13 bases lay between the germline ends. Assay: immunoSEQ multiplex PCR; the TCRdb copy retains only in-frame clones and omits some. The sample yields almost 7,500 clones, 81% seen once. This chain links TRBV19 with TRBJ2-5; maybe TRBD2 (6 bases). The specimen was peripheral blood, collected from a patient treated with photon-based radiotherapy. The receptor's source is a man aged 25 to 40 with gastric cancer. CDR3 residues: CASSATSPKETQYF. The CDR3 DNA is TGTGCCAGTAGTGCGACTAGTCCCAAAGAGACCCAGTACTTC.